One T cell receptor beta chain is described in this entry. UMI-tagged TRB cDNA libraries were built via 5' RACE. TCRdb re-called the 5' RACE reads and catalogs CDR3 proteins one per entry, DNA excluded. Recorded for this sample: around 96,000 distinct CDR3 sequences. The sample belongs to a study of CXCR3-negative and CXCR3-positive naive CD8 T cells. Naive CD8+ T cells carried a CD45RO-CCR7+CD27+CD95- phenotype. This CDR3 spans 18 amino acids. Germline values: CDR1 SGHTA, CDR2 FQGNSA. V is TRBV7-2 and J is TRBJ2-7; TCRdb's assignment of TRBD2 cannot be checked, as there is no DNA. The sequencing input was naive CXCR3- CD8+ T cells from blood. Subset given: CD45RO-CCR7+CD27+CD95- naive CD8+ T cells lacking CXCR3 (TNR3-). This clonotype was obtained from a human donor in good health. Some clones in this sample may be carry-over from other donors' samples. The CDR3: CASSPLRGKGQVPYEQYF.